A selection of T cell receptor beta chains follows, all from one sample in a study of graft-versus-host responses after intestinal transplantation. These receptors have no known antigen. The assay was immunoSEQ multiplex PCR, and TCRdb's table has in-frame clones only and misses some. The table has about 39,000 clones, about 95% seen once. Sequenced material: unstimulated CD8+ T cells sorted from spleen or lymph node cells, taken before transplant. These receptors all come from a human donor who was the organ donor for an intestinal transplant. The CDR3 runs from the conserved cysteine through the conserved F or W. The D gene is left open where the match is weak. Not all rows give a size; the values are once, few, many and, for expanded clones, a class.

J gene | V gene | D gene | clone size | CDR3 protein | CDR3 DNA
TRBJ1-2 | TRBV5-1 | . | . | CASSLDRELLNYGYTF | TGCGCCAGCAGCTTGGACAGGGAATTACTGAACTATGGCTACACCTTC
TRBJ2-1 | TRBV6-5 | . | . | CASSYSGGGFYNEQFF | TGTGCCAGCAGTTACTCGGGCGGGGGCTTCTACAATGAGCAGTTCTTC
TRBJ2-6 | TRBV5-3 | . | few | CARWFGVEQSRANVLTF | TGTGCCAGATGGTTTGGAGTTGAACAAAGTCGGGCCAACGTCCTGACTTTC
TRBJ2-7 | TRBV6-1 | . | . | CASSETIHGPYEQYF | TGTGCCAGCAGTGAAACCATCCACGGTCCCTACGAGCAGTACTTC
TRBJ1-3 | TRBV5-1 | . | . | CASSFEGSSGNTIYF | TGCGCCAGCAGCTTTGAGGGAAGCTCTGGAAACACCATATATTTT
TRBJ1-6 | TRBV6-1 | TRBD1 | few | CASETGYNSPLHF | TGTGCCAGCGAGACAGGGTATAATTCACCCCTCCACTTT
TRBJ1-1 | TRBV4-3 | . | . | CASSQDRWGDSSTEAFF | TGCGCCAGCAGCCAAGATCGTTGGGGGGATAGTTCCACTGAAGCTTTCTTT
TRBJ2-1 | TRBV15 | . | . | CATSSLGNEQFF | TGTGCCACCAGCAGCCTGGGTAATGAGCAGTTCTTC
TRBJ2-3 | TRBV11-2 | . | . | CASSLDGQPTLRRYTQYF | TGTGCCAGCAGCTTGGACGGACAGCCCACGCTGAGAAGATATACGCAGTATTTT
TRBJ1-1 | TRBV27 | . | . | CASSSSGTAFMNTEAFF | TGTGCCAGCAGTTCCTCCGGGACCGCATTTATGAACACTGAAGCTTTCTTT
TRBJ2-3 | TRBV19 | . | . | CASSMVPTDTQYF | TGTGCCAGTAGTATGGTCCCTACAGATACGCAGTATTTT
TRBJ2-7 | TRBV11-2 | . | . | CASSLRGYEQYF | TGTGCCAGCAGCTTACGGGGGTACGAGCAGTACTTC
TRBJ2-7 | TRBV4-1 | TRBD2 | . | CASSQLAGGYEQYF | TGCGCCAGCAGCCAACTAGCGGGGGGTTACGAGCAGTACTTC
TRBJ1-2 | TRBV5-1 | . | once | CASSLAQETRGYTF | TGCGCCAGCAGCTTGGCCCAAGAAACACGTGGCTACACCTTC
TRBJ2-7 | TRBV5-1 | . | . | CASSLGYEQYF | TGCGCCAGCAGCTTAGGGTACGAGCAGTACTTC
TRBJ2-1 | TRBV14 | . | . | CASSQGTHLGEFF | TGTGCCAGCAGCCAAGGGACTCACCTGGGGGAGTTCTTC
TRBJ2-5 | TRBV6-5 | . | . | CASSLNRVETQYF | TGTGCCAGCAGTTTGAACCGGGTAGAGACCCAGTACTTC
TRBJ2-7 | TRBV28 | . | . | CASSCHGGTEIVYEQYF | TGTGCCAGCAGTTGCCACGGAGGGACAGAAATAGTCTACGAGCAGTACTTC
TRBJ2-3 | TRBV6-6 | TRBD2 | . | CASRTGTSGKYF | TGTGCCAGCAGAACCGGGACTAGCGGGAAGTATTTT
TRBJ2-1 | TRBV6-1 | TRBD2 | . | CASSERGGTLEQFF | TGTGCCAGCAGTGAACGCGGGGGGACGTTAGAGCAGTTCTTC
TRBJ1-2 | TRBV13 | . | . | CASSLGNRRGYTF | TGTGCCAGCAGCTTAGGCAACAGGCGTGGCTACACCTTC
TRBJ2-7 | TRBV5-1 | . | . | CASSFYGVSYEQYF | TGCGCCAGTAGTTTTTACGGGGTTTCCTACGAGCAGTACTTC